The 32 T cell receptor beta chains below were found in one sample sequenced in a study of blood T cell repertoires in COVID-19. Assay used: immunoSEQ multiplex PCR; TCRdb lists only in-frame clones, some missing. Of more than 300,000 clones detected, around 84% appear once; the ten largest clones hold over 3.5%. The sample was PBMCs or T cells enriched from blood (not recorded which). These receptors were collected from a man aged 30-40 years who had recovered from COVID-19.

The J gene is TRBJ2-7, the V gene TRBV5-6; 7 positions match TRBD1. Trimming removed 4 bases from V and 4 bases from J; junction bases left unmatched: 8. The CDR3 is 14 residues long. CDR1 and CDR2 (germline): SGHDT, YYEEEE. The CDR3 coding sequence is TGTGCCAGCAGCCCTGGACAGGTGGGGTACGAGCAGTACTTC. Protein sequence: CASSPGQVGYEQYF.

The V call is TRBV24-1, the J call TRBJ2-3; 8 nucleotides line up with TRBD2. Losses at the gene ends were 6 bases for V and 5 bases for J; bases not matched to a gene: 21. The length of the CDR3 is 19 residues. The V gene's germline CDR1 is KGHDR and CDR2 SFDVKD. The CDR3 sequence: CATSSQAGVIRPARDTQYF. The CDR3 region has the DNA TGTGCCACCAGTAGCCAAGCGGGAGTTATCCGGCCGGCGAGAGATACGCAGTATTTT.

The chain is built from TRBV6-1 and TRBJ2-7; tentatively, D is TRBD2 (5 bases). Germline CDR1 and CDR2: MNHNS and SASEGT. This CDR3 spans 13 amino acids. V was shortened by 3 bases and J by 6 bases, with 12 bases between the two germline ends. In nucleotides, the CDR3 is TGTGCCAGCAGTGAGGGCGGGCTCCCCGAGCAGTACTTC. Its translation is CASSEGGLPEQYF.

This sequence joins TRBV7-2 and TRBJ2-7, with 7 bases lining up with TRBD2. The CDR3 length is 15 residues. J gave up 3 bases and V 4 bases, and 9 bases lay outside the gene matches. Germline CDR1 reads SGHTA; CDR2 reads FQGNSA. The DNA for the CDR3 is TGTGCCAGCAGCTCGGGCGGGAGCGGGGACTACGAGCAGTACTTC. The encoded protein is CASSSGGSGDYEQYF.

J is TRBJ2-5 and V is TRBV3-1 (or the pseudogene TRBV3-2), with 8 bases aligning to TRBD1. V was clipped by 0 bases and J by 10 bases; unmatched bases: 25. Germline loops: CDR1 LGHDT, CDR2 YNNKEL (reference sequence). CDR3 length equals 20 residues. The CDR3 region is CASSQEHPGQVTGSRWSQYF. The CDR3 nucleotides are TGTGCCAGCAGCCAAGAGCATCCGGGACAGGTTACCGGTAGTAGATGGAGCCAGTACTTC.

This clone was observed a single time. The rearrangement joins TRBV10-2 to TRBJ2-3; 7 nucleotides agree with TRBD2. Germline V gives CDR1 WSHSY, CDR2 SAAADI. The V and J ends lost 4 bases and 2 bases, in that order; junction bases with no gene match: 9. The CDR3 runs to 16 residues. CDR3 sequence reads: CASSGASGRVTDTQYF. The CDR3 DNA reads TGCGCCAGCAGTGGCGCTAGCGGTAGGGTCACAGATACGCAGTATTTT.

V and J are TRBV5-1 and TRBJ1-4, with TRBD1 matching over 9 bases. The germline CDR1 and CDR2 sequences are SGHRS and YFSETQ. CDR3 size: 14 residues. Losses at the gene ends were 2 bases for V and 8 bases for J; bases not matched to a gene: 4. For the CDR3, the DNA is TGCGCCAGCAGCTTAGGGACAGGGAACGAAAAACTGTTTTTT. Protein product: CASSLGTGNEKLFF. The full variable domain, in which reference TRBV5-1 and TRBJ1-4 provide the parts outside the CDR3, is KAGVTQTPRYLIKTRGQQVTLSCSPISGHRSVSWYQQTPGQGLQFLFEYFSETQRNKGNFPGRFSGRQFSNSRSEMNVSTLELGDSALYLCASSLGTGNEKLFFGSGTQLSVL.

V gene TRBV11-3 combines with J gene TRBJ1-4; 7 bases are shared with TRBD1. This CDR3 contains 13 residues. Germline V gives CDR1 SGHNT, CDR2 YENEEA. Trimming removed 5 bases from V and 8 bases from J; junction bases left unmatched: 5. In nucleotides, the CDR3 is TGTGCCAGCAGCCCCCGACAGGGAGAAAAACTGTTTTTT. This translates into CASSPRQGEKLFF.

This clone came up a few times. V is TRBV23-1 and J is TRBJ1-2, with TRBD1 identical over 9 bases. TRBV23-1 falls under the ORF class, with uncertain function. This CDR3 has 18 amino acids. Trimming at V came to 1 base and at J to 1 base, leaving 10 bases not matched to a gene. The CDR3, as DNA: TGCGCCAGCAGTCAATGCGGGACAGGGCGTGATTATAACTATGGCTACACCTTC. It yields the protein CASSQCGTGRDYNYGYTF.

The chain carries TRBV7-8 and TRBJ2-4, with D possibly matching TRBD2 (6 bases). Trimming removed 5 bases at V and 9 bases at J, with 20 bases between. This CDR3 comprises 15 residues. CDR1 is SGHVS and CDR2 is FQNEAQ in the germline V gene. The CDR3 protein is CASSPRTLWGGIQYF. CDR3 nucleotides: TGTGCCAGCAGCCCTCGGACCCTCTGGGGAGGCATTCAGTACTTC. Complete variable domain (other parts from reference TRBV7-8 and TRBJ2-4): GAGVSQSPRYKVAKRGQDVALRCDPISGHVSLFWYQQALGQGPEFLTYFQNEAQLDKSGLPSDRFFAERPEGSVSTLKIQRTQQEDSAVYLCASSPRTLWGGIQYFGAGTRLSVL.

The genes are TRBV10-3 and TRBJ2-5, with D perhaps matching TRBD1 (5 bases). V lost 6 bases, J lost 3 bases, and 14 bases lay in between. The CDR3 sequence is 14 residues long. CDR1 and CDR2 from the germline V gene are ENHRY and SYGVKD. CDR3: CAIRVREGKETQYF. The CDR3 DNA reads TGTGCCATCAGGGTCAGGGAAGGGAAAGAGACCCAGTACTTC.

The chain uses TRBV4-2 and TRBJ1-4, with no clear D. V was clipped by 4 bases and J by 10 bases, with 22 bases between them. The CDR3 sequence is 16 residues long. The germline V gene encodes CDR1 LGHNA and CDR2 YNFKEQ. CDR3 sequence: CASSPSRAAAGLKLFF. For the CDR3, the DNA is TGTGCCAGCAGCCCGTCCCGCGCGGCAGCCGGACTAAAACTGTTTTTT.

The CDR3 bases are TGTGCCAGCAGCTTGGTCAGGGGCCACACTGAAGCTTTCTTT. This codes for CASSLVRGHTEAFF. The gene calls are TRBV5-6 and TRBJ1-1, with D possibly TRBD1 on 6 matching bases. Trimming shortened V by 0 bases and J by 3 bases, and 9 bases separated the two germline ends. The length of the CDR3 is 14 residues. Germline V lookup: CDR1 SGHDT, CDR2 YYEEEE.

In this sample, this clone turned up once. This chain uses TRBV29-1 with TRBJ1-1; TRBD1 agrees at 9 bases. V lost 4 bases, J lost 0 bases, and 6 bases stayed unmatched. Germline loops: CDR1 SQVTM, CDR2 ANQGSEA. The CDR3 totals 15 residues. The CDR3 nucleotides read TGCAGCGTTGTCAGGGACAGGGACATGAACACTGAAGCTTTCTTT. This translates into CSVVRDRDMNTEAFF.

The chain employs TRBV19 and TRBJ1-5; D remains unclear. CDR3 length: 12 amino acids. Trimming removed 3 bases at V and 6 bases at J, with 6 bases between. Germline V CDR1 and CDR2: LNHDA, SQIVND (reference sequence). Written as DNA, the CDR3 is TGTGCCAGTAGTATTGTACTTCAGCCCCAGCATTTT. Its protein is CASSIVLQPQHF.

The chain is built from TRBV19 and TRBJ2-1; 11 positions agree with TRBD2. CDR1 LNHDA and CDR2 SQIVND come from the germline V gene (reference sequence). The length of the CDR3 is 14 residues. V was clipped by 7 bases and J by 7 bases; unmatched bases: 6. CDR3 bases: TGTGCCAGTACTAGCGGGAGGTATGGGAATGAGCAGTTCTTC. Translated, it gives CASTSGRYGNEQFF.

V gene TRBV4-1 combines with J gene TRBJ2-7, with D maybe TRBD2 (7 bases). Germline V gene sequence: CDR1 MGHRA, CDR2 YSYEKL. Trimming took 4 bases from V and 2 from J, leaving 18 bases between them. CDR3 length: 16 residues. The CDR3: CASSLGAGAGAYEQYF. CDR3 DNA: TGCGCCAGCAGCCTAGGGGCAGGGGCGGGAGCCTACGAGCAGTACTTC.

This CDR3 is CASSPQTGTPLHF. For the CDR3, the DNA is TGTGCCAGCAGCCCCCAGACAGGGACGCCCCTCCACTTT. The chain joins TRBV3-1 (or the pseudogene TRBV3-2) to TRBJ1-6; 7 bases are shared with TRBD1. The CDR3 totals 13 residues. Germline-derived CDR1 and CDR2 are LGHDT and YNNKEL (reference sequence). V was pared by 4 bases and J by 13 bases, with 7 bases of the junction left unmatched.

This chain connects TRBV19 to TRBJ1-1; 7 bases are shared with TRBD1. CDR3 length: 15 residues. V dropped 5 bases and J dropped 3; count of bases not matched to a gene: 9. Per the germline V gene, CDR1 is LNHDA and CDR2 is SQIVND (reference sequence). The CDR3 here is CASSVNRGRDTEAFF. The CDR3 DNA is TGTGCCAGTAGTGTAAACAGGGGACGGGACACTGAAGCTTTCTTT. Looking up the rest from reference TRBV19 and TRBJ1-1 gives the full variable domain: DGGITQSPKYLFRKEGQNVTLSCEQNLNHDAMYWYRQDPGQGLRLIYYSQIVNDFQKGDIAEGYSVSREKKESFPLTVTSAQKNPTAFYLCASSVNRGRDTEAFFGQGTRLTVV.

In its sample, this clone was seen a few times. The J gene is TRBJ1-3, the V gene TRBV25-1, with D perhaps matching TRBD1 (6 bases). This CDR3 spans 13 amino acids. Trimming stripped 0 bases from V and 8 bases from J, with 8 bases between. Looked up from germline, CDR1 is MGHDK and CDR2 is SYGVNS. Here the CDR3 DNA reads TGTGCCAGCAGTGAATACAAGGGGGACACCATATATTTT. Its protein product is CASSEYKGDTIYF.

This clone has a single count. CDR3: CASRPRGRGIEKLFF. The CDR3 nucleotides are TGTGCCAGCCGGCCCCGAGGAAGAGGGATTGAAAAACTGTTTTTT. The rearrangement uses TRBV6-5 and TRBJ1-4; D gene ambiguous. Trimming took off 8 bases at V and 7 bases at J, with 20 bases between the two ends. CDR1 is MNHEY and CDR2 is SVGAGI in the germline V gene. The CDR3 is 15 residues long.

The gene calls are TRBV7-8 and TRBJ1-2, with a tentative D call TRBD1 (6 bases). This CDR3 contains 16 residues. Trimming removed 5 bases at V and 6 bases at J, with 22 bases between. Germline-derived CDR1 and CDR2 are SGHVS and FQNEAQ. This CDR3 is CASSQRQKGGRDGYTF. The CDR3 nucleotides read TGTGCCAGCAGCCAACGACAAAAGGGGGGGAGAGATGGCTACACCTTC.

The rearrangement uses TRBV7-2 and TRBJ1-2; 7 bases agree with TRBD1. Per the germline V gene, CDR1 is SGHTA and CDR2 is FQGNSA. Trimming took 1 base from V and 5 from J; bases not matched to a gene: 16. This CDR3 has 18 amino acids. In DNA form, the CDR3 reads TGTGCCAGCAGCTTAGACGCCCGGACAGGCAGCCTAATTTATGGCTACACCTTC. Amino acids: CASSLDARTGSLIYGYTF.

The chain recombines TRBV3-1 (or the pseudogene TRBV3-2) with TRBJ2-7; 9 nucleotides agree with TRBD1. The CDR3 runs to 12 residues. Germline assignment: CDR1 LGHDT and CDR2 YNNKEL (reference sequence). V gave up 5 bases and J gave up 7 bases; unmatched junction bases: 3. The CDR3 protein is CASSFGQGEQYF. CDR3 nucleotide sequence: TGTGCCAGCAGCTTTGGACAGGGGGAGCAGTACTTC.

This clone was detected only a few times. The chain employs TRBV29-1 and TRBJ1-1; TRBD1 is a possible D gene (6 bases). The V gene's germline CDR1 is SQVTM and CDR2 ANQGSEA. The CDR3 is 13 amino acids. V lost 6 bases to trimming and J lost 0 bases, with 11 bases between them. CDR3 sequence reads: CSVRGGMNTEAFF. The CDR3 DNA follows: TGCAGCGTGAGGGGGGGAATGAACACTGAAGCTTTCTTT.

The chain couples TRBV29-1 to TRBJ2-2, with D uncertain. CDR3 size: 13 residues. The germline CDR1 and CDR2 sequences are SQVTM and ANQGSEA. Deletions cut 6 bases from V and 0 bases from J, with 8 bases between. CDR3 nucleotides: TGCAGCGTCCAGGCCTCGAACACCGGGGAGCTGTTTTTT. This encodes CSVQASNTGELFF.

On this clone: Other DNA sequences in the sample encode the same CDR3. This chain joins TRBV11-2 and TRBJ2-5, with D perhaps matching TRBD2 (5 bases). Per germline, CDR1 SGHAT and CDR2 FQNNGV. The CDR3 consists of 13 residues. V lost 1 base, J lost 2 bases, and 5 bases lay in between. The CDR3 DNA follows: TGTGCCAGCAGCTTAGGGAGGCAAGAGACCCAGTACTTC. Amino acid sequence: CASSLGRQETQYF.

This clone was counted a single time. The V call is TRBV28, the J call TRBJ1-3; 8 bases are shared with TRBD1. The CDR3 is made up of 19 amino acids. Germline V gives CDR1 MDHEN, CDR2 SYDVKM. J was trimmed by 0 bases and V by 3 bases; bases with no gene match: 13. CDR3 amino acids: CASSFFPGQGLFSGNTIYF. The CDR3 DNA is TGTGCCAGCAGTTTTTTCCCCGGACAGGGCCTTTTCTCTGGAAACACCATATATTTT.

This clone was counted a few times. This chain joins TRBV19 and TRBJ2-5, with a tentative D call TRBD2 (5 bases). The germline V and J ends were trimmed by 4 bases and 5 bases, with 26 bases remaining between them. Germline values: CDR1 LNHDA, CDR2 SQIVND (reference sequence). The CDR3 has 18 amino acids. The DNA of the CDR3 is TGTGCCAGTAGTACCGGGATCCTTTGGGCCCGTTCGGGGGAGACCCAGTACTTC. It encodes CASSTGILWARSGETQYF.

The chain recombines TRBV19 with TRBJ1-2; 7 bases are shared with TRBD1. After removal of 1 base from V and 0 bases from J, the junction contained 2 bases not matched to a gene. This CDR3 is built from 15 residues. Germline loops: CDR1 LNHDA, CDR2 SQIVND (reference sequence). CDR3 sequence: CASSIGTGANYGYTF. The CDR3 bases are TGTGCCAGTAGTATAGGGACAGGAGCTAACTATGGCTACACCTTC.

The CDR3 region is CAVETSGRTGELFF. CDR3 sequence (DNA): TGTGCCGTAGAGACTAGCGGGAGGACCGGGGAGCTGTTTTTT. This sequence joins TRBV24-1 and TRBJ2-2, with 13 positions matching TRBD2. Losses at the gene ends were 12 bases for V and 5 bases for J; bases not matched to a gene: 5. Germline V gene data show CDR1 as KGHDR and CDR2 as SFDVKD. The CDR3 contains 14 residues.

This chain's CDR3 is CASSPGLEVQPQHF. CDR3 nucleotides: TGTGCCAGCTCACCAGGCCTTGAGGTGCAGCCCCAGCATTTT. The genes are TRBV18 and TRBJ1-5; D not certain. The CDR3 runs to 14 residues. Germline loops: CDR1 KGHSH, CDR2 LQKENI. V shed 2 bases and J shed 7 bases, with 12 bases lying between them. Full variable domain (missing parts from reference TRBV18 and TRBJ1-5): NAGVMQNPRHLVRRRGQEARLRCSPMKGHSHVYWYRQLPEEGLKFMVYLQKENIIDESGMPKERFSAEFPKEGPSILRIQQVVRGDSAAYFCASSPGLEVQPQHFGDGTRLSIL.